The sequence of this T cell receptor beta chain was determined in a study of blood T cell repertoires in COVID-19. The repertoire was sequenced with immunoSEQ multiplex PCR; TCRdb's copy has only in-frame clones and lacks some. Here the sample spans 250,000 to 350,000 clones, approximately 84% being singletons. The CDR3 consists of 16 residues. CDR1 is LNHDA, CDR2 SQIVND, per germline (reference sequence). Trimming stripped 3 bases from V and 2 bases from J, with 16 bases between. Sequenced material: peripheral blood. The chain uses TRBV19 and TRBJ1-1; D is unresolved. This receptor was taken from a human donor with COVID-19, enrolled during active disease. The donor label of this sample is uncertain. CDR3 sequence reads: CASSMSQKRSNTEAFF. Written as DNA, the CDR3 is TGTGCCAGTAGTATGTCCCAGAAGCGAAGTAACACTGAAGCTTTCTTT.